Detailed here is one TCR beta chain. Its specificity is unknown. The CDR3 sequence is 18 residues long. J gave up 6 bases and V 4 bases, and 17 bases lay outside the gene matches. Germline assignment: CDR1 LGHNA and CDR2 YSLEER. Naive CD8 T cells were FACS-sorted by CD8+CD4-CCR7+CD45RA+ markers. Each CDR3 protein gets one entry after TCRdb re-called the PCR reads with MiXCR. This table holds more than 450,000 distinct CDR3 sequences, roughly 26% found once. These data are taken from a study of molecular identifiers for immune sequencing clone quantification. Findings of the study overall: Barcode collisions between identical TCR molecules could shrink estimates of highly expanded clone sizes.

Sequenced sample: naive CD8+ T cells from blood, with Jurkat cell RNA spiked in. Subset denoted: FACS-sorted CD8+CD4-CCR7+CD45RA+ naive T cells. This TCR was recovered from a human donor in good health. Some libraries in this study had Jurkat cell RNA spiked in. V gene TRBV4-3 combines with J gene TRBJ2-3; 9 nucleotides align to TRBD1. The CDR3 coding sequence is TGCGCCAGCAGCCCCTGGGACAGGGTAGGGGGGGCCGCGGATACGCAGTATTTT. Translation gives CASSPWDRVGGAADTQYF.